Below, 22 T cell receptor beta chains from the same sample are listed, as sequenced in a study of early T cells in non-severe SARS-CoV-2 infection. TCRdb used MiXCR to reprocess the 5' RACE reads, holding one entry per CDR3 protein. The table lists 42,000 or so distinct CDR3 sequences, approximately 6.3% of them singletons. Specimen: whole blood, collected at baseline. The receptors stem from an adult who was a healthcare worker with PCR-confirmed SARS-CoV-2 infection or an uninfected control (not recorded which).

This chain uses TRBV2 with TRBJ2-1; maybe TRBD1 (6 bases). Trimming removed 6 bases from V and 6 bases from J, with 15 bases in between. Germline assignment: CDR1 SNHLY and CDR2 FYNNEI. There are 14 residues in the CDR3. CDR3 protein: CASRGSTGLNEQFF. CDR3 DNA sequence: TGTGCCAGCAGGGGATCGACAGGTCTCAATGAGCAGTTCTTC.

This clonotype was counted many times. V gene TRBV24-1 combines with J gene TRBJ2-1; possibly TRBD1 for D (6 bases). Germline CDR1 reads KGHDR; CDR2 reads SFDVKD. The CDR3 covers 16 residues. Trimming cost V 5 bases and J 0 bases, with 13 bases left between them. The CDR3 DNA follows: TGTGCCACCAGTGCTTCAGGGGCAAGCTCCTACAATGAGCAGTTCTTC. It translates to CATSASGASSYNEQFF.

The chain joins TRBV15 to TRBJ1-2, with D possibly being TRBD1 (5 bases). This CDR3 has 14 residues. Trimming took off 0 bases at V and 6 bases at J, with 11 bases between the two ends. Germline V gene lookup returns CDR1 LNHNV and CDR2 YYDKDF (reference sequence). This chain's CDR3 is CATSREDSAHGYTF. CDR3 in DNA: TGTGCCACCAGCAGAGAAGACAGCGCCCATGGCTACACCTTC.

The CDR3 reads CASSEASGGASYNEQFF. The CDR3, as DNA: TGTGCCAGCAGCGAAGCGAGCGGGGGGGCCTCCTACAATGAGCAGTTCTTC. The chain has TRBV27 and TRBJ2-1; 10 bases are a match to TRBD2. Per germline, CDR1 MNHEY and CDR2 SMNVEV (reference sequence). The V segment lost 6 bases and the J segment 0 bases; nucleotides outside the gene matches: 8. This CDR3 has 17 residues.

The gene calls are TRBV19 and TRBJ2-3; the D is unclear. Germline V gene sequence: CDR1 LNHDA, CDR2 SQIVND (reference sequence). This CDR3 is 13 amino acids long. With 3 bases removed from V and 2 bases from J, the gap between germline ends came to 6 bases. The CDR3 sequence: CASSIQVTDTQYF. The CDR3 bases are TGTGCCAGTAGTATTCAGGTCACAGATACGCAGTATTTT.

This clonotype was recorded a few times. The chain employs TRBV15 and TRBJ1-1; D possibly corresponds to TRBD1 (5 bases). The CDR3 runs to 14 residues. Trimming took off 0 bases at V and 4 bases at J, with 9 bases between the two ends. Germline V CDR1 and CDR2: LNHNV, YYDKDF (reference sequence). The CDR3 DNA is TGTGCCACCAGCAGAGATGCAGGGAGCACTGAAGCTTTCTTT. Its protein is CATSRDAGSTEAFF.

This clonotype was recorded at least ten times. The chain has TRBV5-1 and TRBJ1-1; possible D gene TRBD1, 5 bases. The germline CDR1 and CDR2 sequences are SGHRS and YFSETQ. The CDR3 contains 14 residues. V was shortened by 4 bases and J by 5 bases, with 15 bases between the two germline ends. For the CDR3, the DNA is TGCGCCAGCAGCAGAGAAGGGGATAGGACTGAAGCTTTCTTT. Encoded protein: CASSREGDRTEAFF.

This clonotype has at least ten counts. The J gene is TRBJ2-7, the V gene TRBV20-1; D is undetermined. The CDR3 has 14 amino acids. Germline assignment: CDR1 DFQATT and CDR2 SNEGSKA (reference sequence). Trimming removed 6 bases at V and 4 bases at J, with 19 bases between. The CDR3 DNA is TGCAGTGCCTCATATTCAGAGACACCTTACGAGCAGTACTTC. Translating gives CSASYSETPYEQYF.

There are many counts of this clonotype. J is TRBJ1-1 and V is TRBV4-3; weak D call: TRBD1 (6 bases). The V end was cut by 0 bases, the J end by 10 bases, with 12 bases between. Germline CDR1 is LGHNA and CDR2 is YSLEER. The CDR3 consists of 13 residues. The CDR3 coding sequence is TGCGCCAGCAGCCAAGAGCCCAGGGGCCTAGCTTTCTTT. Its translation: CASSQEPRGLAFF.

This clonotype showed up many times. CDR3 residues: CSAMRKRGATSTDTQYF. DNA for the CDR3: TGCAGTGCTATGCGAAAGCGGGGGGCGACTAGCACAGATACGCAGTATTTT. The chain couples TRBV20-1 to TRBJ2-3; 9 positions agree with TRBD2. The CDR3 totals 17 residues. Germline loops: CDR1 DFQATT, CDR2 SNEGSKA (reference sequence). The V gene end was trimmed by 4 bases and the J gene end by 0 bases; junction bases not matched to a gene: 11.

In this sample, this clonotype turned up many times. This rearrangement joins TRBV12-3 or TRBV12-4 to TRBJ2-7, with D uncertain. The CDR3 sequence is 12 residues long. V lost 6 bases and J 0 bases, leaving 6 bases between the germline ends. CDR3 region: CASRLSSYEQYF. The CDR3, as DNA: TGTGCCAGCAGGCTGTCCTCCTACGAGCAGTACTTC.

In its sample, this clonotype was seen many times. This chain uses TRBV7-2 with TRBJ1-4; 9 bases agree with TRBD1. Germline V gives CDR1 SGHTA, CDR2 FQGNSA. The CDR3 spans 17 residues. Trimming cost V 3 bases and J 1 base; bases outside gene matches: 6. This CDR3 reads CASSLDRGYQTNEKLFF. CDR3 nucleotide sequence: TGTGCCAGCAGCTTGGACAGGGGATACCAAACTAATGAAAAACTGTTTTTT.

On this clonotype: A much larger clone differs by one base, so this may be a read error. CDR3 protein: CASSPPTVAETQYF. The CDR3 DNA sequence: TGTGCCAGCAGCCCCCCGACAGTGGCGGAGACCCAGTACTTC. The chain recombines TRBV7-9 with TRBJ2-5; a weak D match, TRBD1 (5 bases). Trimming stripped 5 bases from V and 5 bases from J, with 15 bases between. Germline V gene data show CDR1 as SEHNR and CDR2 as FQNEAQ (reference sequence). CDR3 length equals 14 residues.

This clonotype was recorded at least ten times. The V call is TRBV5-4, the J call TRBJ2-1; 11 bases align to TRBD2. Trimming at V came to 4 bases and at J to 5 bases, leaving 8 bases not matched to a gene. Germline lookup yields CDR1 SGHNT and CDR2 YYREEE (reference sequence). The CDR3 length is 16 residues. CDR3 coding DNA: TGTGCCAGCAGCGCGGGACTAGCGGTGAAGAACAATGAGCAGTTCTTC. Its protein is CASSAGLAVKNNEQFF.

This clonotype was counted at least ten times. The V and J genes are TRBV7-2 and TRBJ2-1, with TRBD2 matching 8 bases. The CDR3 length is 16 residues. Germline CDR1 reads SGHTA; CDR2 reads FQGNSA. The V and J ends lost 5 bases and 8 bases, in that order; junction bases with no gene match: 14. The CDR3 coding sequence is TGTGCCAGCAGCCCGAAGGCCGGGGGGGCCCTGGATGAGCAGTTCTTC. It specifies CASSPKAGGALDEQFF.

This clonotype was picked up a small number of times. The chain employs TRBV2 and TRBJ2-5, with unresolved D. The CDR3 runs to 13 residues. V was clipped by 9 bases and J by 0 bases, with 11 bases between them. CDR1 SNHLY and CDR2 FYNNEI come from the germline V gene. DNA of the CDR3: TGTGCCAGTAAGACGGCGAACCAAGAGACCCAGTACTTC. Translating it yields CASKTANQETQYF.

This clonotype was seen many times. The J gene is TRBJ2-7, the V gene TRBV11-2; 8 bases line up with TRBD1. Germline CDR1 is SGHAT and CDR2 is FQNNGV. V lost 6 bases, J lost 3 bases, and 13 bases stayed unmatched. This CDR3 is built from 16 residues. CDR3 residues: CASSYNTDREIYEQYF. The DNA for the CDR3 is TGTGCCAGCAGTTACAATACGGACAGGGAGATCTACGAGCAGTACTTC.

The chain couples TRBV30 to TRBJ1-5; D perhaps matches TRBD1 (6 bases). The CDR3 totals 13 residues. V gave up 2 bases and J gave up 1 base, with 6 bases separating them. Germline V CDR1 and CDR2: GTSNPN, SVGIG (reference sequence). CDR3 amino acids: CAWSTGSNQPQHF. The CDR3 bases are TGTGCCTGGAGTACAGGGAGCAATCAGCCCCAGCATTTT. Together with reference TRBV30 and TRBJ1-5, the CDR3 gives the full variable domain: SQTIHQWPATLVQPVGSPLSLECTVEGTSNPNLYWYRQAAGRGLQLLFYSVGIGQISSEVPQNLSASRPQDRQFILSSKKLLLSDSGFYLCAWSTGSNQPQHFGDGTRLSIL.

This clonotype has at least ten counts. This chain joins TRBV12-3 or TRBV12-4 and TRBJ2-1; the match to TRBD2 covers 13 bases. The CDR3 runs to 16 residues. The V and J ends lost 3 bases and 6 bases, in that order; junction bases with no gene match: 5. The CDR3 DNA sequence: TGTGCCAGCAGTTTCGGACTAGCGGGGGAACTCAATGAGCAGTTCTTC. Its protein product is CASSFGLAGELNEQFF.

This clonotype was seen at least ten times. The genes are TRBV7-2 and TRBJ2-7; D not resolved. The CDR3 is 15 residues long. Germline V gene lookup returns CDR1 SGHTA and CDR2 FQGNSA. V lost 4 bases and J lost 0, with 13 bases in between. In DNA form, the CDR3 reads TGTGCCAGCAGCTCCGAGTTAACCAACTCCTACGAGCAGTACTTC. This gives the protein CASSSELTNSYEQYF.

This clonotype came up many times. The gene calls are TRBV7-2 and TRBJ2-7; weak D call: TRBD1 (6 bases). The CDR3 has 15 amino acids. The V and J ends lost 1 base and 6 bases respectively, with 16 bases between them. CDR1 and CDR2 from the germline V gene are SGHTA and FQGNSA. The CDR3 sequence: CASSLDAGAGSEQYF. The CDR3 DNA reads TGTGCCAGCAGCTTAGACGCAGGGGCAGGGAGCGAGCAGTACTTC. The full variable domain, completed using reference TRBV7-2 and TRBJ2-7, is GAGVSQSPSNKVTEKGKDVELRCDPISGHTALYWYRQSLGQGLEFLIYFQGNSAPDKSGLPSDRFSAERTGGSVSTLTIQRTQQEDSAVYLCASSLDAGAGSEQYFGPGTRLTVT.

The chain is built from TRBV27 and TRBJ2-1, with TRBD2 matching 7 bases. With V trimmed by 3 bases and J by 1 base, 3 bases remained unmatched. Germline V lookup: CDR1 MNHEY, CDR2 SMNVEV (reference sequence). The CDR3 runs to 15 residues. The CDR3 nucleotides are TGTGCCAGCAGTTTTAACGGGGGGTCCTACAATGAGCAGTTCTTC. Translation: CASSFNGGSYNEQFF.